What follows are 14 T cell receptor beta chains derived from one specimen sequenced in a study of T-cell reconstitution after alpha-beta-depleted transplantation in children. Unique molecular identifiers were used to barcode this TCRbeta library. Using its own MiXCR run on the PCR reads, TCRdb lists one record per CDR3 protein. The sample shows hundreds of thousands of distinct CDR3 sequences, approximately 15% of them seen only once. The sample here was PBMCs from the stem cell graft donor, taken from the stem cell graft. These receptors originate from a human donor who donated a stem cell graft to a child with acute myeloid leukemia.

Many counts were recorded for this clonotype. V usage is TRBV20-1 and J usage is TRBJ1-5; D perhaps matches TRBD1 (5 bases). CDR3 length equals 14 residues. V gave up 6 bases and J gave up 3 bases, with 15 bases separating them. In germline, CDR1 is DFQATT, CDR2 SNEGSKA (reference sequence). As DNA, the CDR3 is TGCAGTGCGAGTGGGGGTGGGATCAATCAGCCCCAGCATTTT. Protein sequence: CSASGGGINQPQHF.

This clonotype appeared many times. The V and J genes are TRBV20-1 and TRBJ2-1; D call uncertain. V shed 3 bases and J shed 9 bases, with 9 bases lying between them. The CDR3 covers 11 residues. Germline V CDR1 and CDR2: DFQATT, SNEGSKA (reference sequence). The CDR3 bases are TGCAGTGCTAGCCCTAGGACTGAGCAGTTCTTC. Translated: CSASPRTEQFF.

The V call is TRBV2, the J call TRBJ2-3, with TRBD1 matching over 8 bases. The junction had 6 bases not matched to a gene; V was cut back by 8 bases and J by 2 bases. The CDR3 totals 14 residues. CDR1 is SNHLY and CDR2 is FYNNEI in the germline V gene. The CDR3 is CASAEDRATDTQYF. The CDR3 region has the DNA TGTGCCAGCGCAGAGGACAGGGCCACAGATACGCAGTATTTT.

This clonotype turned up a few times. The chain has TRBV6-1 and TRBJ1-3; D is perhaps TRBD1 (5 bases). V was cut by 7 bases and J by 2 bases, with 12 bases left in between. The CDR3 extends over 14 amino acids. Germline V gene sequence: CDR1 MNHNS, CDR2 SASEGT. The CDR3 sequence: CASIPGFPGNTIYF. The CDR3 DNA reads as TGTGCCAGCATACCAGGGTTTCCTGGAAACACCATATATTTT.

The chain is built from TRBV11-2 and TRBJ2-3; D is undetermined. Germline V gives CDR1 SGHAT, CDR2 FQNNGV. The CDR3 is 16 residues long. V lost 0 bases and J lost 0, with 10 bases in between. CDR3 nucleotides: TGTGCCAGCAGCTTAGATCTAGGCGGTAGCACAGATACGCAGTATTTT. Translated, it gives CASSLDLGGSTDTQYF.

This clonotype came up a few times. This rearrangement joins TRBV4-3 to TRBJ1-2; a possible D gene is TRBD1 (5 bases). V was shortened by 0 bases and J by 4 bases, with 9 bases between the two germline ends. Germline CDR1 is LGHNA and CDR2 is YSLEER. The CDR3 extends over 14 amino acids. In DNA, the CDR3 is TGCGCCAGCAGCCAAGATCATGGGACCTATGGCTACACCTTC. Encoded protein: CASSQDHGTYGYTF.

CDR3: CASSFRSVGDTQYF. The CDR3 coding sequence is TGTGCCAGCAGCTTTCGAAGTGTTGGAGATACGCAGTATTTT. The rearrangement links TRBV9 to TRBJ2-3; D not certain. This CDR3 has 14 amino acids. Trimming removed 4 bases from V and 5 bases from J, with 14 bases in between. The V gene's germline CDR1 is SGDLS and CDR2 YYNGEE.

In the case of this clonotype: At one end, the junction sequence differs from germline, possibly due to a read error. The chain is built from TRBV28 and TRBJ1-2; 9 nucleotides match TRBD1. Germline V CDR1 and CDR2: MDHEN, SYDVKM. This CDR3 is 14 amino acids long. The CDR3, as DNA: TGTGCCAGCAGTTTCATTCGGACAGGGGAGCAGGCTTCGTTC. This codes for CASSFIRTGEQASF.

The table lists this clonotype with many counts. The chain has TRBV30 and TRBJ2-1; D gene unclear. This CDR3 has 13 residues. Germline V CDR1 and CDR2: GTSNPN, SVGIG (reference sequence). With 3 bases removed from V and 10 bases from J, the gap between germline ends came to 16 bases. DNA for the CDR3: TGTGCCTGGAGCGCAATTACGGTGGGCGAGCAGTTCTTC. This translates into CAWSAITVGEQFF.

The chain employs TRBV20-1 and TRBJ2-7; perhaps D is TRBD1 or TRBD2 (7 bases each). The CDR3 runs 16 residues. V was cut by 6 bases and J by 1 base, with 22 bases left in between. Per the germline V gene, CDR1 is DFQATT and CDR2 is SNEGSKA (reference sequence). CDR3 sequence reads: CSAGPMRGTVSYEQYF. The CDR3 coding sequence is TGCAGTGCGGGACCCATGCGGGGGACAGTATCCTACGAGCAGTACTTC.

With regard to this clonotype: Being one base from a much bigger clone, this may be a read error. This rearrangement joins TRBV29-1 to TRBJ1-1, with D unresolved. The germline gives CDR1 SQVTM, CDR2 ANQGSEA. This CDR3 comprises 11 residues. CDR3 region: CSVEGEAEGFF. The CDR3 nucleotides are TGCAGCGTTGAGGGAGAGGCTGAAGGTTTCTTT.

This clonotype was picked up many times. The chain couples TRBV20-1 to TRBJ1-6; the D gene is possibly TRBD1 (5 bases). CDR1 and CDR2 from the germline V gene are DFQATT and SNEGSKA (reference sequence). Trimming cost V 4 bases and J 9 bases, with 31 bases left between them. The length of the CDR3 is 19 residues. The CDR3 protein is CSATSGAGNTKPGFSPLHF. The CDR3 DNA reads TGCAGTGCTACGAGTGGGGCGGGTAACACCAAGCCGGGGTTTTCACCCCTCCACTTT.

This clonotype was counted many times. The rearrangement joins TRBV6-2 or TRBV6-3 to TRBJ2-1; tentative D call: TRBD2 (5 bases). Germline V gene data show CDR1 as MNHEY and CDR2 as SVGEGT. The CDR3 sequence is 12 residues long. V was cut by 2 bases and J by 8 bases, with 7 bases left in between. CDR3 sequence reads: CASSYEGDEQFF. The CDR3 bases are TGTGCCAGCAGTTACGAGGGTGATGAGCAGTTCTTC.

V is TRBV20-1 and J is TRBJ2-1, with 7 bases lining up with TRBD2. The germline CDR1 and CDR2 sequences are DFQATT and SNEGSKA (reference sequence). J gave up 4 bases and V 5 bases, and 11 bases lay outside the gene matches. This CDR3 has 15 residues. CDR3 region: CSAGPPGGRYNEQFF. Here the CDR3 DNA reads TGCAGTGCTGGACCCCCCGGGGGGAGATACAATGAGCAGTTCTTC.